One and the same sample provided the 11 T cell receptor beta chains below, sequenced in a study of blood T cell repertoires in COVID-19. The table came from immunoSEQ multiplex PCR; TCRdb's copy has only in-frame clones and leaves some out. This sample has roughly 330,000 clones, with around 86% found just once. The sample taken for sequencing was PBMCs or T cells enriched from blood (not recorded which). The receptors stem from a woman aged 18-29 years who had recovered from COVID-19.

This clone was seen a handful of times. CDR3 in DNA: TGTGCCAGCAGTTTAGCTGGGAGGCGAGGTGGCTACACCTTC. Amino acid sequence: CASSLAGRRGGYTF. This sequence joins TRBV28 and TRBJ1-2; unclear D gene. V shed 2 bases and J shed 7 bases, with 14 bases lying between them. Germline loops: CDR1 MDHEN, CDR2 SYDVKM. CDR3 size: 14 residues.

This clone was seen only once. The chain couples TRBV4-1 to TRBJ1-2, with a tentative D call TRBD1 (5 bases). Germline assignment: CDR1 MGHRA and CDR2 YSYEKL. This CDR3 is 16 amino acids long. Trimming pared 4 bases from V and 2 bases from J, leaving 17 bases between. In DNA form, the CDR3 reads TGCGCCAGCAGCCGAGATCGGCAGGGAGGGAACTATGGCTACACCTTC. It codes for CASSRDRQGGNYGYTF.

This rearrangement joins TRBV7-6 to TRBJ2-1; 11 bases agree with TRBD2. The CDR3 is 19 amino acids. V gave up 2 bases and J gave up 2 bases; unmatched junction bases: 11. Germline CDR1 reads SGHVS; CDR2 reads FNYEAQ. The CDR3 loop is CASSLTTQRLAGPYNEQFF. CDR3 coding DNA: TGTGCCAGCAGCTTAACGACACAAAGACTAGCGGGACCCTACAATGAGCAGTTCTTC.

As to this clone: Its ends do not fully match the called genes, so a read error is possible. This chain connects TRBV7-3 to TRBJ1-1; maybe TRBD1 (5 bases). The CDR3 totals 13 residues. Germline assignment: CDR1 SGHTA and CDR2 FQGTGA. The CDR3 DNA reads as TGTGCCAGCAGCTCACAGGAGAACACTAAAGCTTTCTTT. This gives the protein CASSSQENTKAFF.

The chain combines TRBV9 with TRBJ2-5, with TRBD2 matching over 9 bases. The CDR3 covers 16 residues. The V segment lost 2 bases and the J segment 5 bases; nucleotides outside the gene matches: 10. CDR1 SGDLS and CDR2 YYNGEE come from the germline V gene. Written as DNA, the CDR3 is TGTGCCAGCAGCGTGTCGGGACTAGCATCTCGGGAGACCCAGTACTTC. Protein: CASSVSGLASRETQYF.

This clone occurred once. The V and J genes are TRBV7-3 and TRBJ2-2, with 9 bases aligning to TRBD1. J was trimmed by 7 bases and V by 6 bases; bases with no gene match: 12. The germline V gene has CDR1 SGHTA and CDR2 FQGTGA. This CDR3 has 16 residues. The CDR3 DNA follows: TGTGCCAGCAGATATACAGGGGGCGCTAAGGGCGGGGAGCTGTTTTTT. Translation: CASRYTGGAKGGELFF.

CDR3 nucleotides: TGCGCCAGCAGCTTGGGGACAATCACAGATACGCAGTATTTT. Its translation: CASSLGTITDTQYF. This chain links TRBV5-1 with TRBJ2-3, with a weak D call TRBD1 (5 bases). The germline V and J ends were trimmed by 0 bases and 2 bases, with 7 bases remaining between them. This CDR3 is 14 amino acids long. CDR1 and CDR2 from the germline V gene are SGHRS and YFSETQ. The full variable domain, rest sourced from reference TRBV5-1 and TRBJ2-3, is KAGVTQTPRYLIKTRGQQVTLSCSPISGHRSVSWYQQTPGQGLQFLFEYFSETQRNKGNFPGRFSGRQFSNSRSEMNVSTLELGDSALYLCASSLGTITDTQYFGPGTRLTVL.

The J gene is TRBJ1-2, the V gene TRBV7-9; TRBD1 matches at 7 bases. Per the germline V gene, CDR1 is SEHNR and CDR2 is FQNEAQ (reference sequence). V trimming: 1 base; J trimming: 4 bases; junction bases outside the gene matches: 6. The CDR3 length is 15 residues. The CDR3 loop is CASSLGEGDSYGYTF. CDR3 coding DNA: TGTGCCAGCAGCTTAGGTGAAGGGGACAGCTATGGCTACACCTTC.

The gene calls are TRBV19 and TRBJ2-2; tentatively, D is TRBD2 (5 bases). The CDR3 consists of 13 residues. Germline V gene data show CDR1 as LNHDA and CDR2 as SQIVND (reference sequence). V was clipped by 3 bases and J by 7 bases, with 9 bases between them. The CDR3 DNA is TGTGCCAGTAGTATCGGTGGACTCGGGGAGCTGTTTTTT. Protein sequence: CASSIGGLGELFF. Full variable domain (remainder filled in from reference TRBV19 and TRBJ2-2): DGGITQSPKYLFRKEGQNVTLSCEQNLNHDAMYWYRQDPGQGLRLIYYSQIVNDFQKGDIAEGYSVSREKKESFPLTVTSAQKNPTAFYLCASSIGGLGELFFGEGSRLTVL.

The chain carries TRBV5-1 and TRBJ2-2, with D unresolved. CDR3 length: 14 residues. Germline values: CDR1 SGHRS, CDR2 YFSETQ. V lost 7 bases and J lost 4, with 14 bases in between. The CDR3 sequence: CASAKVSGTGELFF. The CDR3 nucleotides read TGCGCCAGCGCTAAAGTGTCCGGCACCGGGGAGCTGTTTTTT.

This clone has only a few counts. The chain couples TRBV6-5 to TRBJ1-1, with D possibly being TRBD1 (5 bases). The CDR3 is made up of 15 amino acids. V gave up 6 bases and J gave up 6 bases, with 20 bases separating them. CDR1 and CDR2 from the germline V gene are MNHEY and SVGAGI. CDR3 sequence (DNA): TGTGCCAGCAGCCCCCCGGAGGGGAGGATCGCTGAAGCTTTCTTT. It specifies CASSPPEGRIAEAFF.